This TCR beta chain was profiled in a study of T cells after yellow fever vaccination. Study overall: SMART-Seq v4 Ultra Low Input handled preparation of low-cell-number fractions.

TCRdb reprocessed the 5' RACE reads via MiXCR and lists one record per CDR3 protein. The sample holds 300,000 or so distinct CDR3 sequences, 10% to 15% seen once. Trimming cost V 0 bases and J 3 bases, with 18 bases left between them. The V gene's germline CDR1 is LNHDA and CDR2 SQIVND (reference sequence). CDR3 size: 18 residues. The chain recombines TRBV19 with TRBJ2-1; D is possibly TRBD1 (7 bases). This TCR was recovered from a man under 40 who received the YFV17D yellow fever vaccine. The sample was CD4+ T cells sorted from PBMCs, taken 45 days after the yellow fever booster vaccination. DNA for the CDR3: TGTGCCAGTAGTATAGAATCGACTGCGGGACAGATCTACAATGAGCAGTTCTTC. This codes for CASSIESTAGQIYNEQFF.